Listed below are T cell receptor beta chains from one sample, sequenced in a study of T-cell memory formation after mild COVID-19. TCRdb passed the 5' RACE reads through MiXCR, listing each CDR3 protein once. Of roughly 370,000 distinct CDR3 sequences in the sample, about a sixth were seen once. The sequenced sample was PBMCs or a T cell subset sorted from them (not recorded which). Receptor source: a man aged 18-30 years who had mild COVID-19 (a few samples of this study predate the infection). Cell type and time point are not known. The CDR3 runs from the conserved cysteine through the conserved F or W. The D gene is left open where the match is weak. Where a row states a size, it is once, few, many or the class of an expanded clone; other rows omit it.

TRBJ2-1 | . | . | TRBV7-9 | CASSFGGPNEQFF | TGTGCCAGCAGCTTTGGGGGTCCCAATGAGCAGTTCTTC
TRBJ1-3 | . | many | TRBV7-9 | CASSFRNLSGITGNTIYF | TGTGCCAGCAGCTTTAGGAACCTTTCGGGGATCACTGGAAACACCATATATTTT
TRBJ2-3 | TRBD1 | many | TRBV7-9 | CASSESGGGTDTQYF | TGTGCCAGCAGCGAATCAGGGGGCGGCACAGATACGCAGTATTTT
TRBJ2-2 | . | few | TRBV27 | CASSFFQGGIPGELFF | TGTGCCAGCAGTTTTTTTCAGGGGGGCATCCCCGGGGAGCTGTTTTTT
TRBJ2-1 | TRBD1 | . | TRBV27 | CASSPLGQGGNEQFF | TGTGCCAGCAGTCCACTGGGACAGGGTGGCAATGAGCAGTTCTTC
TRBJ2-1 | TRBD2 | few | TRBV15 | CATSRDHLSGGSQFF | TGTGCCACCAGCAGAGACCACCTTAGCGGGGGGTCGCAGTTCTTC
TRBJ2-1 | . | . | TRBV7-3 | CASSLRGRAGDEQFF | TGTGCCAGCAGCTTAAGGGGGCGGGCCGGCGATGAGCAGTTCTTC
TRBJ1-4 | . | . | TRBV28 | CASSFFSGFATNEKLFF | TGTGCCAGCAGTTTCTTCTCCGGTTTTGCAACTAATGAAAAACTGTTTTTT
TRBJ2-1 | . | few | TRBV11-2 | CASSLRSPAIYNEQFF | TGTGCCAGCAGCTTACGGTCCCCGGCTATCTACAATGAGCAGTTCTTC
TRBJ2-3 | . | . | TRBV6-2/TRBV6-3 | CASIKLGSTDTQYF | TGTGCCAGCATTAAACTGGGATCTACAGATACGCAGTATTTT
TRBJ2-5 | TRBD2 | . | TRBV4-3 | CASSQDRGGGLWGQYF | TGCGCCAGCAGCCAAGATAGGGGCGGGGGGTTGTGGGGCCAGTACTTC
TRBJ1-1 | . | few | TRBV5-1 | CASSLAAAATEAFF | TGCGCCAGCAGCTTGGCCGCGGCCGCCACTGAAGCTTTCTTT
TRBJ2-5 | . | . | TRBV5-5 | CASRASETQYF | TGTGCCAGCAGGGCGTCAGAGACCCAGTACTTC
TRBJ2-1 | TRBD2 | few | TRBV9 | CASSVGWTSGENEQFF | TGTGCCAGCAGCGTAGGATGGACTAGCGGGGAGAATGAGCAGTTCTTC
TRBJ1-1 | . | few | TRBV5-1 | CASSLADSEAFF | TGCGCCAGCAGCTTGGCCGACAGTGAAGCTTTCTTT
TRBJ1-4 | . | . | TRBV4-1 | CASSHQTGMRTNEKLFF | TGCGCCAGCAGCCACCAAACAGGGATGCGAACTAATGAAAAACTGTTTTTT
TRBJ2-2 | . | . | TRBV5-1 | CASSQNGQLFTGELFF | TGCGCCAGCAGCCAGAATGGACAGCTGTTCACCGGGGAGCTGTTTTTT
TRBJ2-5 | . | . | TRBV29-1 | CSCFGLQETQYF | TGCAGCTGTTTCGGTCTCCAAGAGACCCAGTACTTC
TRBJ2-1 | . | few | TRBV7-9 | CAARGARANNEQFF | TGTGCCGCCCGAGGGGCGCGGGCCAACAATGAGCAGTTCTTC
TRBJ2-3 | . | . | TRBV7-2 | CASSIATDTDTQYF | TGTGCCAGCAGCATCGCGACAGACACAGATACGCAGTATTTT
TRBJ1-1 | . | . | TRBV21-1 | CASSRFRDDLDRNTEAFF | TGTGCCAGCAGCAGGTTCCGGGACGACCTCGATAGGAACACTGAAGCTTTCTTT
TRBJ2-3 | . | . | TRBV7-9 | CASSLETRTDTQYF | TGTGCCAGCAGCTTAGAGACTCGCACAGATACGCAGTATTTT